This paragraph covers one T cell receptor (beta chain) sequence. What it binds is not known. The record originates from a study of identical twins. Notes on the study in general: Out-of-frame alpha sequences shared between twins exhibited an excess of low generation probability.

Each cDNA held unique molecular identifiers, and template switching gave it a universal primer site. MiXCR, run by TCRdb on the 5' RACE reads, gives a single entry per CDR3 protein. The sample has about 190,000 distinct CDR3 sequences; about a sixth are singletons. All donors were healthy Caucasians. The sample was also linked to a second study, of T cells expressing NK-cell markers. That study adds: Sorted CD3+CD56-NKG2C+, CD3+CD56+NKG2C- and CD3+CD56+NKG2C+ T cells were the source of the TCR beta repertoires.

Sequences were obtained from CD8+ T cells sorted from blood. This TCR came from a woman between 18 and 29 years old in good health.

Written as DNA, the CDR3 is TGCGCCAGCAGCCAAGCGCCGGCTGGGCAGCAATCGAATGAGCAGTTCTTC. This gives the protein CASSQAPAGQQSNEQFF. The chain combines TRBV4-3 with TRBJ2-1; D gene uncertain. V was cut by 1 base and J by 7 bases, with 20 bases left in between. The CDR3 extends over 17 amino acids. CDR1 is LGHNA, CDR2 YSLEER, per germline.